These 8 T cell receptor beta chains share one sample of origin, sequenced in a study of identical twins. TCRdb itself ran the 5' RACE reads through MiXCR, one entry per CDR3 protein. The profile shows roughly 1,500,000 distinct CDR3 sequences, about 31% of them singletons. The specimen was cord blood. The receptors come from a newborn girl in good health.

The rearrangement links TRBV12-2 to TRBJ2-4; the table gives TRBD1 as D, unverified against the DNA. The end of the DNA fits TRBJ2-7 better, so the J call may be wrong. TRBV12-2 is listed as a pseudogene. The CDR3 sequence is 12 residues long. The DNA for the CDR3 is TGTGCAAGTCGCTCGCGGACATCCGAGCAGTACTTC. Residues: CASRSRTSEQYF.

Remarks on this clonotype: An end of the junction differs from the germline gene, which may be a read error. The chain links TRBV7-9 to TRBJ1-6; D remains ambiguous. This CDR3 comprises 14 residues. The germline V gene encodes CDR1 SEHNR and CDR2 FQNEAQ (reference sequence). The CDR3 coding sequence is TGTGCCAGCAGCTTAGCTTCCGGCCGGTCACCCCCCCACTTT. Its translation is CASSLASGRSPPHF.

This clonotype was counted ten times or more. The chain couples TRBV4-2 to TRBJ1-2; D perhaps matches TRBD1 (6 bases). Germline V CDR1 and CDR2: LGHNA, YNFKEQ. The V end lost 0 bases, the J end lost 2 bases, and 7 bases lay between the germline ends. This CDR3 is built from 14 residues. CDR3 in DNA: TGTGCCAGCAGCCAAGAAACAGGGAACTATGGCTACACCTTC. Its translation: CASSQETGNYGYTF.

The gene calls are TRBV25-1 and TRBJ2-5; D unresolved. CDR3 size: 12 residues. V lost 3 bases to trimming and J lost 5 bases, with 7 bases between them. The germline V gene encodes CDR1 MGHDK and CDR2 SYGVNS. In DNA, the CDR3 is TGTGCCAGCAGTGATGTTCGGGAGACCCAGTACTTC. It encodes CASSDVRETQYF.

Here the CDR3 DNA reads TGTGCCAGCAGACCTCAGGGTGGAGATTCACCCCTCCACTTT. This translates into CASRPQGGDSPLHF. V and J are TRBV28 and TRBJ1-6; tentatively, D is TRBD1 (5 bases). Trimming removed 6 bases at V and 8 bases at J, with 14 bases between. CDR1 is MDHEN, CDR2 SYDVKM, per germline. This CDR3 is built from 14 residues.

The rearrangement uses TRBV6-1 and TRBJ2-4; TRBD1 matches 9 bases. The J call is in doubt because the DNA end fits TRBJ2-5 better. The germline V gene encodes CDR1 MNHNS and CDR2 SASEGT. The CDR3 has 16 amino acids. CDR3: CASSDGNRGHQETQYF. The CDR3 DNA reads as TGTGCCAGCAGTGATGGAAACAGGGGGCATCAAGAGACCCAGTACTTC.

This clonotype was seen only a few times. The chain combines TRBV20-1 with TRBJ1-2, with 8 bases aligning to TRBD1. The CDR3 contains 13 residues. Germline V lookup: CDR1 DFQATT, CDR2 SNEGSKA (reference sequence). The V segment lost 3 bases and the J segment 0 bases; nucleotides outside the gene matches: 0. The CDR3 sequence: CSARGQANYGYTF. For the CDR3, the DNA is TGCAGTGCTAGGGGACAGGCTAACTATGGCTACACCTTC.

V gene TRBV3-1 combines with J gene TRBJ2-7, with D maybe TRBD2 (5 bases). The CDR3 is 15 amino acids. Germline V lookup: CDR1 LGHDT, CDR2 YNNKEL (reference sequence). V was trimmed by 5 bases and J by 2 bases, leaving 16 bases between them. CDR3 nucleotide sequence: TGTGCCAGCAGCAGAAAGTCCGGGAAACCCTACGAGCAGTACTTC. Protein sequence: CASSRKSGKPYEQYF.